This TCR beta chain was profiled in a study of identical twins. One entry per CDR3 protein, called by TCRdb with MiXCR from the 5' RACE reads. This sample has some 500,000 distinct CDR3 sequences, with approximately 10% found just once. This clonotype has at least ten counts. The V gene lost 5 bases and the J gene lost 0 bases, with 13 bases spanning the gap. This CDR3 contains 15 residues. Germline V gives CDR1 MNHEY, CDR2 SVGEGT. The same data also contributed to another study, on yellow fever vaccine responses in identical twins.

The chain is built from TRBV6-2 or TRBV6-3 and TRBJ1-1; a possible D gene is TRBD1 (5 bases). This TCR derives from a woman between 18 and 29 years old in good health. Sequencing input: PBMCs. CDR3 coding DNA: TGTGCCAGCAGTCCTAACGACAGACTGAACACTGAAGCTTTCTTT. It is translated as CASSPNDRLNTEAFF.